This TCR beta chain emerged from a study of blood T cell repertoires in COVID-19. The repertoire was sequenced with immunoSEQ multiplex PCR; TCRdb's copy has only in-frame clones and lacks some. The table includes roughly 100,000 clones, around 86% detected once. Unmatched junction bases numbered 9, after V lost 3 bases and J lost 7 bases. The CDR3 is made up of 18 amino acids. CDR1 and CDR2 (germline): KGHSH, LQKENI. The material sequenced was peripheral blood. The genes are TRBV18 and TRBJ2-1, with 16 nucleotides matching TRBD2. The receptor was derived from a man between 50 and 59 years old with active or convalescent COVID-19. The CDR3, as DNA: TGTGCCAGCTCACCCTCCGGGACTAGCGGGGGGGCGCGAAATGAGCAGTTCTTC. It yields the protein CASSPSGTSGGARNEQFF.